Sequencing of this T cell receptor (beta chain) was carried out in a study of blood T cell repertoires in COVID-19. The repertoire was sequenced with immunoSEQ multiplex PCR; TCRdb's copy has only in-frame clones and lacks some. Counted here are about 140,000 clones, approximately 79% occurring once; the ten biggest clones make up about 2.9%. V shed 0 bases and J shed 7 bases, with 12 bases lying between them. Germline CDR1 and CDR2: SNHLY and FYNNEI. The CDR3 consists of 14 residues. The chain employs TRBV2 and TRBJ1-2; perhaps TRBD1 as D (6 bases). Sequencing was performed on PBMCs or T cells enriched from blood (not recorded which). The receptor's source is a woman aged 50 to 60 who had recovered from COVID-19. CDR3 sequence reads: CASSEAGADSGYTF. As DNA, the CDR3 is TGTGCCAGCAGTGAAGCGGGGGCGGATTCTGGCTACACCTTC.